Presented here are 24 T cell receptor beta chains from one specimen sequenced in a study of T cells in Graves' hyperthyroidism and ophthalmopathy. It was RNA transcripts that yielded the amplified TCR beta CDR3 regions. HTBI primers were the set used in a first-round RT-PCR of the TCR CDR3. TCRdb recomputed calls from the multiplex PCR reads with MiXCR, one row per CDR3 protein. The sample includes around 340,000 distinct CDR3 sequences, roughly 18% of them seen just once. The sample comprised blood. Receptor source: a woman aged 40 to 50 with Graves' ophthalmopathy.

The chain is built from TRBV25-1 and TRBJ1-2; TRBD1 agrees at 9 bases. Germline-derived CDR1 and CDR2 are MGHDK and SYGVNS. CDR3 length: 16 amino acids. The V and J ends lost 4 bases and 8 bases, in that order; junction bases with no gene match: 14. CDR3 nucleotides: TGTGCCAGCAGTGGGACAGGGGTAAACAATCGGGGCGGCTACACCTTC. This translates into CASSGTGVNNRGGYTF.

This rearrangement joins TRBV19 to TRBJ1-1; TRBD1 matches 7 bases. Trimming cost V 5 bases and J 5 bases; bases outside gene matches: 8. The CDR3 sequence is 14 residues long. Per germline, CDR1 LNHDA and CDR2 SQIVND (reference sequence). CDR3 in amino acids: CASSFGRGWTEAFF. In DNA form, the CDR3 reads TGTGCCAGTAGTTTCGGCAGGGGGTGGACTGAAGCTTTCTTT.

This clonotype was recorded at least ten times. The chain combines TRBV20-1 with TRBJ1-3; D is undetermined. Deletions cut 2 bases from V and 4 bases from J, with 9 bases between. The CDR3 loop spans 13 amino acids. The germline CDR1 and CDR2 sequences are DFQATT and SNEGSKA (reference sequence). The CDR3 bases are TGCAGTGCTAGATCGGACCCGGGAAACACCATATATTTT. This sequence encodes CSARSDPGNTIYF.

This clonotype was found many times. This sequence joins TRBV10-2 and TRBJ1-1; a weak D match, TRBD1 (6 bases). Germline assignment: CDR1 WSHSY and CDR2 SAAADI. CDR3 length: 12 amino acids. Between the trimmed V and J ends, which lost 7 bases and 4 bases, there was a span of 10 bases. The CDR3 DNA is TGCGCCAGCACACAGGGCGGCACTGAAGCTTTCTTT. Encoded protein: CASTQGGTEAFF.

At least ten counts were recorded for this clonotype. The chain has TRBV29-1 and TRBJ1-5; D unresolved. Germline V gene data show CDR1 as SQVTM and CDR2 as ANQGSEA. V lost 4 bases and J 3 bases, leaving 7 bases between the germline ends. The CDR3 spans 12 residues. The CDR3 region has the DNA TGCAGCGTTGCTAATACCAATCAGCCCCAGCATTTT. Amino acid sequence: CSVANTNQPQHF.

In this sample, this clonotype turned up many times. The junction departs from the called germline gene at one end, perhaps through a read error. The chain employs TRBV11-2 and TRBJ2-7, with no clear D. This CDR3 spans 15 amino acids. CDR1 SGHAT and CDR2 FQNNGV come from the germline V gene. The CDR3 reads CASSLEQQPTYKQYF. Here the CDR3 DNA reads TGTGCCAGCAGCTTAGAACAGCAGCCAACCTACAAGCAGTACTTC.

This clonotype was recorded at least ten times. This chain joins TRBV28 and TRBJ2-7, with D perhaps assigned TRBD1 or TRBD2 (5 bases each). The CDR3 contains 14 residues. V gave up 7 bases and J gave up 2 bases, with 15 bases separating them. The V gene's germline CDR1 is MDHEN and CDR2 SYDVKM. The CDR3 nucleotides read TGTGCCAGCACCGAAAGTGGGACGCCCTACGAGCAGTACTTC. Its protein is CASTESGTPYEQYF.

This clonotype appeared many times. The chain uses TRBV9 and TRBJ1-1; D gene unclear. Germline CDR1 reads SGDLS; CDR2 reads YYNGEE. CDR3 length: 13 amino acids. With 0 bases removed from V and 1 base from J, the gap between germline ends came to 4 bases. The CDR3 coding sequence is TGTGCCAGCAGCGTAGCCGCGAACACTGAAGCTTTCTTT. Residues: CASSVAANTEAFF. Using reference TRBV9 and TRBJ1-1 for the parts outside the CDR3, the full variable domain is DSGVTQTPKHLITATGQRVTLRCSPRSGDLSVYWYQQSLDQGLQFLIQYYNGEERAKGNILERFSAQQFPDLHSELNLSSLELGDSALYFCASSVAANTEAFFGQGTRLTVV.

There are a few counts of this clonotype. CDR3: CASSFLSLGTYEQYF. CDR3 nucleotides: TGTGCCAGCAGTTTCCTCAGTCTAGGGACTTACGAGCAGTACTTC. This rearrangement joins TRBV28 to TRBJ2-7; tentative D call: TRBD2 (6 bases). Trimming cost V 3 bases and J 4 bases, with 16 bases left between them. Germline V lookup: CDR1 MDHEN, CDR2 SYDVKM. This CDR3 comprises 15 residues.

This clonotype appeared many times. The chain uses TRBV6-4 and TRBJ2-7; D assignment may be TRBD1 or TRBD2 (7 bases each). The V and J ends lost 5 bases and 0 bases respectively, with 29 bases between them. CDR1 is MRHNA and CDR2 is SNTAGT in the germline V gene. The CDR3 has 20 amino acids. CDR3 region: CASSPSRDSLRLASSYEQYF. The CDR3 coding sequence is TGTGCCAGCAGTCCCAGTCGGGACAGCCTACGACTAGCTAGCTCCTACGAGCAGTACTTC.

In its sample, this clonotype was seen many times. The J gene is TRBJ2-7, the V gene TRBV15, with D perhaps TRBD1 (5 bases). V lost 3 bases, J lost 3 bases, and 15 bases lay in between. Germline CDR1 and CDR2: LNHNV and YYDKDF (reference sequence). This CDR3 is 15 amino acids long. The CDR3: CATSRDRQYYYEQYF. As DNA, the CDR3 is TGTGCCACCAGCAGGGATAGACAGTACTACTACGAGCAGTACTTC.

The chain recombines TRBV6-1 with TRBJ1-1; maybe TRBD1 (5 bases). Germline lookup yields CDR1 MNHNS and CDR2 SASEGT. The V gene lost 7 bases and the J gene lost 5 bases, with 11 bases spanning the gap. The CDR3 contains 12 residues. The CDR3 DNA reads as TGTGCCAGCAACACAGGATTGACTGAAGCTTTCTTT. Translation: CASNTGLTEAFF.

This clonotype was observed many times. The rearrangement uses TRBV28 and TRBJ1-1, with D possibly matching TRBD1 (6 bases). This CDR3 comprises 14 residues. The ends were cut back, 3 bases at V and 5 bases at J, with 13 bases in the middle. Germline CDR1 is MDHEN and CDR2 is SYDVKM. The DNA of the CDR3 is TGTGCCAGCAGTTTTGGGGGGGCGAGTACTGAAGCTTTCTTT. Translated: CASSFGGASTEAFF.

This clonotype was counted many times. The V gene is TRBV9, the J gene TRBJ1-1; D is ambiguous. This CDR3 comprises 13 residues. With 3 bases removed from V and 1 base from J, the gap between germline ends came to 7 bases. The germline gives CDR1 SGDLS, CDR2 YYNGEE. The CDR3 DNA is TGTGCCAGCAGCGAGAGGAGGAACACTGAAGCTTTCTTT. Translation gives CASSERRNTEAFF. Complete variable domain (other parts from reference TRBV9 and TRBJ1-1): DSGVTQTPKHLITATGQRVTLRCSPRSGDLSVYWYQQSLDQGLQFLIQYYNGEERAKGNILERFSAQQFPDLHSELNLSSLELGDSALYFCASSERRNTEAFFGQGTRLTVV.

The chain employs TRBV29-1 and TRBJ2-7; 8 bases match TRBD1. This CDR3 comprises 15 residues. V shed 1 base and J 2 bases; nucleotides not matched to a gene: 7. Germline values: CDR1 SQVTM, CDR2 ANQGSEA. The CDR3 is CSVEVVGQGTYEQYF. The CDR3, as DNA: TGCAGCGTTGAAGTGGTCGGACAGGGAACCTACGAGCAGTACTTC.

This clonotype was counted at least ten times. One end of the junction varies from germline; a read error may be responsible. This chain connects TRBV18 to TRBJ1-5; 7 bases align to TRBD1. Per the germline V gene, CDR1 is KGHSH and CDR2 is LQKENI. CDR3 length equals 11 residues. CDR3 loop: CASSHDREVDF. In DNA, the CDR3 is TGTGCCAGCTCACATGACAGGGAAGTGGATTTT.

This clonotype appeared many times. V is TRBV11-2 and J is TRBJ2-2; D unclear. Germline CDR1 and CDR2: SGHAT and FQNNGV. V shed 5 bases and J shed 7 bases, with 11 bases lying between them. The CDR3 has 13 amino acids. The DNA for the CDR3 is TGTGCCAGCAGCCTCAATGGGTTCGGGGAGCTGTTTTTT. Translating it yields CASSLNGFGELFF.

Ten or more counts support this clonotype. The chain links TRBV9 to TRBJ1-1, with TRBD1 identical over 8 bases. V dropped 6 bases and J dropped 1; count of bases not matched to a gene: 2. The CDR3 is 13 amino acids. Germline values: CDR1 SGDLS, CDR2 YYNGEE. DNA for the CDR3: TGTGCCAGCACCCAGGGGGCGAACACTGAAGCTTTCTTT. Its protein product is CASTQGANTEAFF.

The rearrangement uses TRBV12-3 or TRBV12-4 and TRBJ1-3, with D possibly matching TRBD1 (5 bases). The length of the CDR3 is 14 residues. V lost 4 bases and J 4 bases, leaving 11 bases between the germline ends. The CDR3 loop reads CASSSSGTGNTIYF. DNA of the CDR3: TGTGCCAGCAGTTCCTCAGGGACCGGAAACACCATATATTTT.

This clonotype has at least ten counts. The rearrangement uses TRBV28 and TRBJ2-7; 8 positions agree with TRBD1. With 6 bases clipped from V and 3 bases from J, the junction kept 16 bases outside the gene matches. CDR1 and CDR2 (germline): MDHEN, SYDVKM. The CDR3 has 17 residues. The DNA for the CDR3 is TGTGCCAGCAGCTCCCCAGGGGGCAGGGGGTTTCACTACGAGCAGTACTTC. Its protein product is CASSSPGGRGFHYEQYF.

This clonotype was detected ten times or more. This sequence joins TRBV6-5 and TRBJ2-4; no clear D. The CDR3 totals 16 residues. Trimming stripped 6 bases from V and 0 bases from J, with 15 bases between. From germline, CDR1 is MNHEY and CDR2 SVGAGI. The chain's CDR3 is CASRGTENLAKNIQYF. The CDR3 region has the DNA TGTGCCAGCAGAGGTACAGAAAATCTAGCCAAAAACATTCAGTACTTC.

The chain is built from TRBV18 and TRBJ1-5, with D possibly TRBD1 on 6 matching bases. V was pared by 5 bases and J by 7 bases, with 18 bases between. Germline V gene lookup returns CDR1 KGHSH and CDR2 LQKENI. CDR3 size: 15 residues. DNA for the CDR3: TGTGCCAGCTCATCTTCAAGGGGGGCAGGACAGCCCCAGCATTTT. It is translated as CASSSSRGAGQPQHF.

This clonotype was picked up many times. This chain connects TRBV28 to TRBJ1-1; TRBD1 is a possible D gene (5 bases). Trimming removed 2 bases at V and 10 bases at J, with 17 bases between. CDR1 MDHEN and CDR2 SYDVKM come from the germline V gene. The CDR3 contains 14 residues. CDR3 DNA: TGTGCCAGCAGTTTAGGGAGCTCCCCAGGGTTAGCTTTCTTT. Its translation is CASSLGSSPGLAFF.

In this sample, this clonotype turned up a few times. The CDR3 end shows no conserved phenylalanine or tryptophan, and so a read error is likely. The genes are TRBV11-2 and TRBJ1-5; TRBD1 matches at 8 bases. This CDR3 comprises 16 residues. Germline-derived CDR1 and CDR2 are SGHAT and FQNNGV. V shed 1 base and J 3 bases; nucleotides not matched to a gene: 5. CDR3 sequence: CASSLGGQDHNQPQHL. The CDR3 nucleotides read TGTGCCAGCAGCTTAGGGGGACAGGACCACAATCAGCCCCAGCATTTA.